This T cell receptor beta chain appears in the sequencing data of a study of vaccination effects on CD4 cells after COVID-19. With regard to this clone: Antigen: not known.

Some clones are missing from TCRdb's copy, which holds only in-frame ones; the method was immunoSEQ multiplex PCR. The table records approximately 61,000 clones, around four fifths of them present only once. Regarding the study as a whole: Healthy vaccinees showed cross-reactivity with common cold coronaviruses in only 1 of 255 vaccine-induced clones.

CDR1 and CDR2 (germline): SGHTA, FQGNSA. The length of the CDR3 is 16 residues. The V and J ends lost 5 bases and 2 bases respectively, with 17 bases between them. Within the ViraFEST assay, antigen-specific CD4+ T cells underwent expansion with viral peptide pools prior to sequencing. Investigators separated out CD4+ T cells once 10 days of culture had passed. Vaccination of participants consisted of two doses of either the BNT162b2 or mRNA-1273 vaccine. This material consisted of CD4+ T cells from PBMCs cultured with HCoV-229E spike peptides, taken after COVID-19 vaccination. The TCR originated in a human donor who received a COVID-19 vaccine. V and J are TRBV7-2 and TRBJ2-3; D may be TRBD2 (7 bases). The CDR3 bases are TGTGCCAGCAGCACCCGGGCGGGGGCCCTCACAGATACGCAGTATTTT. This encodes CASSTRAGALTDTQYF. Looking up the rest from reference TRBV7-2 and TRBJ2-3 gives the full variable domain: GAGVSQSPSNKVTEKGKDVELRCDPISGHTALYWYRQSLGQGLEFLIYFQGNSAPDKSGLPSDRFSAERTGGSVSTLTIQRTQQEDSAVYLCASSTRAGALTDTQYFGPGTRLTVL.